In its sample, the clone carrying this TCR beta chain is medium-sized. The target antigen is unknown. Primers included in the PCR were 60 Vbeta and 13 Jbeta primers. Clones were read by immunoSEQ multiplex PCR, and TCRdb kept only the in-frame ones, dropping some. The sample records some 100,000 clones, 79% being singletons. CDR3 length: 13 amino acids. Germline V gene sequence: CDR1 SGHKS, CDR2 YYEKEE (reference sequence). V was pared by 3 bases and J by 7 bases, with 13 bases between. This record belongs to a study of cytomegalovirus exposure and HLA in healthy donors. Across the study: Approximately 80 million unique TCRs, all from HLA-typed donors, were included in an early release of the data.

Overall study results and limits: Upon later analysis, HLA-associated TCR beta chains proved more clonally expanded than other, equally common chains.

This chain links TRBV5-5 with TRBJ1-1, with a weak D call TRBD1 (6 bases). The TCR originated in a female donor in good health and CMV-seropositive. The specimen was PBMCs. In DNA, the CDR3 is TGTGCCAGCAGCTGGACGGGGACATATGAAGCTTTCTTT. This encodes CASSWTGTYEAFF.